This T cell receptor beta chain was captured in a study of shared clonotypes between healthy human individuals. Germline V CDR1 and CDR2: MNHEY, SMNVEV (reference sequence). Trimming shortened V by 0 bases and J by 7 bases, and 15 bases separated the two germline ends. The CDR3 loop spans 16 amino acids. Libraries were prepared by immunoSEQ multiplex PCR; TCRdb keeps only in-frame clonotypes and omits some of them. The profile shows a few million clones, approximately 95% of them singletons. The sequence came from a man between 18 and 29 years old in good health. Some clones in this sample may be carry-over from other donors' samples. The chain recombines TRBV27 with TRBJ2-2; possibly TRBD2 for D (5 bases). Specimen: naive CD4+ T cells from PBMCs. The subset: CD45RA+ positively selected. CDR3 residues: CASSLSAAGKGGELFF. The CDR3 DNA reads as TGTGCCAGCAGTTTATCGGCAGCCGGGAAGGGCGGGGAGCTGTTTTTT.